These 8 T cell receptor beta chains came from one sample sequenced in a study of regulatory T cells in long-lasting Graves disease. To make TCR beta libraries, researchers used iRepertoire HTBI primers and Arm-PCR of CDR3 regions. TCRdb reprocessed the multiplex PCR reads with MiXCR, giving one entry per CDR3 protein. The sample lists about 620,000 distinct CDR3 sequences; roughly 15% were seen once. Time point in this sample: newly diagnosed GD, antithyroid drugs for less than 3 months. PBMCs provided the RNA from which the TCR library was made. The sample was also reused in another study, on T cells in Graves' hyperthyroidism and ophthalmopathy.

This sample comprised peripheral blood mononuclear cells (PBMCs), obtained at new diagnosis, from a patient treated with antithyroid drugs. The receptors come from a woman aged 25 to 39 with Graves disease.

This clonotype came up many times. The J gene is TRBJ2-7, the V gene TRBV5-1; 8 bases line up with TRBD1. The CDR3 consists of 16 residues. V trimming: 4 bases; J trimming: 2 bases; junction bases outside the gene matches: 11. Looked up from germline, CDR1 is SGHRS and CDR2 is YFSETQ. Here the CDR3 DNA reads TGCGCCAGCAGCGGAAACAGACAGGGGTCGACCTACGAGCAGTACTTC. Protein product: CASSGNRQGSTYEQYF.

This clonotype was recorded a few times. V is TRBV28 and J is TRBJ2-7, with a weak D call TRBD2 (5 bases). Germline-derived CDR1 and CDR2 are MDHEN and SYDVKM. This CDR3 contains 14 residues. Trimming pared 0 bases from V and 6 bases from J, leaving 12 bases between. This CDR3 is CASSLWHGAGEQYF. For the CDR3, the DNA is TGTGCCAGCAGTTTATGGCACGGCGCGGGCGAGCAGTACTTC.

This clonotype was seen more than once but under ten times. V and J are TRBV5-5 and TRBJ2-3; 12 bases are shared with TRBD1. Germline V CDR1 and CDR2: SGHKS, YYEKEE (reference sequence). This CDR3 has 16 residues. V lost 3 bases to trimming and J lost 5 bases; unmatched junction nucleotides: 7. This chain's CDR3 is CASSWGDRGRRDTQYF. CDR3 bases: TGTGCCAGCAGCTGGGGGGACAGGGGGCGCAGAGATACGCAGTATTTT.

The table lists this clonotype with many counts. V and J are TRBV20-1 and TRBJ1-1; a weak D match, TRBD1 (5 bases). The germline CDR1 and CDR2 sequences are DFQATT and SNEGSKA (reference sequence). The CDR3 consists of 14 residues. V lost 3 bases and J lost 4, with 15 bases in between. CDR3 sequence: CSASGSGAGTEAFF. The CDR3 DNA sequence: TGCAGTGCTAGTGGGAGCGGGGCAGGCACTGAAGCTTTCTTT.

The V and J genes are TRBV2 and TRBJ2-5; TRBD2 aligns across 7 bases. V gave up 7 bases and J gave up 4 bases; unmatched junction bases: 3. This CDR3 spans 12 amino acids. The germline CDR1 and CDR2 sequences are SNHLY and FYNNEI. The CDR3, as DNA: TGTGCCAGCATGACTAGCCGAGAGACCCAGTACTTC. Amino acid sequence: CASMTSRETQYF. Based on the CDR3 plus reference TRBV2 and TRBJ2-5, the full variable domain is EPEVTQTPSHQVTQMGQEVILRCVPISNHLYFYWYRQILGQKVEFLVSFYNNEISEKSEIFDDQFSVERPDGSNFTLKIRSTKLEDSAMYFCASMTSRETQYFGPGTRLLVL.

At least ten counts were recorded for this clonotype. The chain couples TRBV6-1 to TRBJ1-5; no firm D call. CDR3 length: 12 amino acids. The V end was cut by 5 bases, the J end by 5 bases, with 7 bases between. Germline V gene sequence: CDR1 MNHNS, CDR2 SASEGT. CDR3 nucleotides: TGTGCCAGCAGTCACGGGGATCAGCCCCAGCATTTT. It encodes CASSHGDQPQHF.

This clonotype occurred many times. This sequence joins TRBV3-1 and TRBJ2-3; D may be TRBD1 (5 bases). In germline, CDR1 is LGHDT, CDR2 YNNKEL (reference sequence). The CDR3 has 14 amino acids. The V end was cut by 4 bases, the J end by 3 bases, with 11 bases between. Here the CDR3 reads CASSRLGATDTQYF. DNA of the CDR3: TGTGCCAGCAGCCGCTTAGGGGCGACAGATACGCAGTATTTT.

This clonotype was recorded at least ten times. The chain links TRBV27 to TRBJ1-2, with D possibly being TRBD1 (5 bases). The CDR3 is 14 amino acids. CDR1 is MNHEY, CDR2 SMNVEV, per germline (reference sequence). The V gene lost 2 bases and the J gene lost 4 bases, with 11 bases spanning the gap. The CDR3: CASSLRQRGYGYTF. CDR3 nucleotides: TGTGCCAGCAGTTTACGACAGCGTGGCTATGGCTACACCTTC.